The TCR beta chain under discussion was sequenced for a study of T cell clonality in common variable immunodeficiency. The repertoire was sequenced with immunoSEQ multiplex PCR; TCRdb's copy has only in-frame clones and lacks some. Singletons are absent from the sample, which has some 60,000 clones. This clone appeared many times. What it binds is not known. Study-wide results and limits: Fewer deletions and N-nucleotide insertions were reportedly seen in common variable immunodeficiency TCR beta sequences. Shared TCRbeta clones were fewer between CVID subjects than controls.

This receptor was identified in a person aged 18 to 69 in good health. The source material was peripheral blood mononuclear cells.

CDR3: CASSFPQSLVPEQYF. CDR3 bases read: TGTGCCAGCAGTTTCCCCCAGTCCCTAGTACCCGAG. The V and J genes are TRBV28 and TRBJ2-7; no reliable D call. The missing CDR3 end, 3 residues past where the read stops, is filled in from the germline J gene. CDR1 and CDR2 (germline): MDHEN, SYDVKM. CDR3 size: 15 residues. V was shortened by 3 bases and J by 6 bases, with 18 bases between the two germline ends.